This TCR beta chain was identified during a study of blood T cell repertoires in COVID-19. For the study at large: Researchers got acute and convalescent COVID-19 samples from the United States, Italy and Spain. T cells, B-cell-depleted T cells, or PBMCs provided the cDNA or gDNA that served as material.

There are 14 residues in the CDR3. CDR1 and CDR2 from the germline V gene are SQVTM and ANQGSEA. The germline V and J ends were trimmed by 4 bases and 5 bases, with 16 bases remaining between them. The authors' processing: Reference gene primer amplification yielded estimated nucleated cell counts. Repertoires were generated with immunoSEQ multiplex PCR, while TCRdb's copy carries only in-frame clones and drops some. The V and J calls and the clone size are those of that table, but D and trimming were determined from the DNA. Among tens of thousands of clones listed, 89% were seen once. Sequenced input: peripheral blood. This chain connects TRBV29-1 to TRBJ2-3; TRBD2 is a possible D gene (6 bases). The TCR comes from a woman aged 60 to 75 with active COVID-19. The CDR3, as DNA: TGCAGCGTTGGGCTTCCACCAGCGGGAGATACGCAGTATTTT. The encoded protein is CSVGLPPAGDTQYF.